Shown below are 5 T cell receptor beta chains from a single sample sequenced in a study of human T cells and chemical hapten exposure. TCRdb passed the RACE reads through MiXCR, listing each CDR3 protein once. In the table there are 150,000 to 200,000 distinct CDR3 sequences, approximately 20% of which are singletons. Described time point: patch test 1, 2 weeks after DPC sensitization. Treatment in this sample: therapeutic diphenylcyclopropenone sensitization with weekly scalp DPC. Here the sequenced sample was whole blood, taken in connection with sensitization to the hapten diphenylcyclopropenone (DPC). These receptor sequences come from a woman aged 45 to 65 with alopecia areata. Some clones in this sample may be carry-over from other donors' samples.

This clonotype was detected a few times. The conserved phenylalanine or tryptophan normally closing the CDR3 is absent here, so this likely arose from a read error. The limits of the CDR3 on the DNA are not certain, so only TCRdb's listed CDR3 is given. The chain uses TRBV5-1 and TRBJ2-7; the DNA was not compared with TRBD1, the D call given in the table. Per the germline V gene, CDR1 is SGHRS and CDR2 is YFSETQ. The CDR3 totals 8 residues, both ends included. The CDR3 sequence: CASSYRRL.

The rearrangement links TRBV7-8 to TRBJ1-1; D might be TRBD1 (5 bases). Trimming removed 6 bases at V and 1 base at J, with 9 bases between. This CDR3 contains 13 residues. Germline V gives CDR1 SGHVS, CDR2 FQNEAQ. CDR3 in amino acids: CASRRGGNTEAFF. CDR3 nucleotides: TGTGCCAGCAGAAGGGGTGGGAACACTGAAGCTTTCTTT.

The V gene is TRBV20-1, the J gene TRBJ2-2; D remains ambiguous. Germline CDR1 reads DFQATT; CDR2 reads SNEGSKA (reference sequence). V lost 1 base, J lost 6 bases, and 9 bases lay in between. This CDR3 has 13 amino acids. CDR3 sequence (DNA): TGCAGTGCTAGAGCTCCGGATCCCGGGGAGCTGTTTTTT. This encodes CSARAPDPGELFF.

This clonotype was recorded a few times. The chain is built from TRBV4-1 and TRBJ2-7; 8 bases map to TRBD2. The V gene's germline CDR1 is MGHRA and CDR2 YSYEKL. The junction had 9 bases not matched to a gene; V was cut back by 1 base and J by 4 bases. This CDR3 is built from 16 residues. CDR3 in amino acids: CASSQVGLGNRYEQYF. The CDR3 DNA sequence: TGCGCCAGCAGCCAAGTGGGACTAGGCAACAGATACGAGCAGTACTTC.

This clonotype was counted many times. The chain uses TRBV21-1 and TRBJ2-7; the table's D call, TRBD1, has no DNA check behind it. TRBV21-1 is labeled a pseudogene. The CDR3 runs 12 residues. CDR3 DNA sequence: TGTGCCAGCAGCCGTCAAGGGGGAGAGCAGTACTTC. Amino acid sequence: CASSRQGGEQYF.